A single sample gave rise to the 9 T cell receptor beta chains below, sequenced in a study of response to subunit inactivated influenza vaccine. From the RT-PCR reads, TCRdb called clonotypes with MiXCR, one entry per CDR3 protein. Of just under 550,000 distinct CDR3 sequences listed, around 25% are singletons. The sample also formed part of further work on T cells expressing NK-cell markers. That paper adds: 5'RACE template switching with UMIs generated TCR beta cDNA.

The specimen was CD4+ T cells sorted from PBMCs, collected about 13 days after vaccination. These receptors were taken from a man aged 50 to 60 who received an inactivated influenza vaccine.

The J gene is TRBJ1-5, the V gene TRBV28, with D perhaps matching TRBD1 (5 bases). V lost 2 bases and J lost 6, with 11 bases in between. The CDR3 length is 14 residues. Germline values: CDR1 MDHEN, CDR2 SYDVKM. The CDR3 here is CASSLPGFSQPQHF. The DNA for the CDR3 is TGTGCCAGCAGTTTACCAGGGTTTAGTCAGCCCCAGCATTTT.

The CDR3 region is CASSYRTVGRSYEQYF. The CDR3 bases are TGTGCCAGCAGTTACAGGACCGTAGGCAGATCCTACGAGCAGTACTTC. The J gene is TRBJ2-7, the V gene TRBV6-5; no clear D gene. This CDR3 is 16 amino acids long. In germline, CDR1 is MNHEY, CDR2 SVGAGI. V was shortened by 2 bases and J by 1 base, with 15 bases between the two germline ends.

This CDR3 is CASSPDRASTDTQYF. DNA for the CDR3: TGCGCCAGCAGCCCGGACAGGGCAAGCACAGATACGCAGTATTTT. The genes are TRBV5-1 and TRBJ2-3; 8 bases agree with TRBD1. The ends lost 4 bases at V and 0 bases at J; junction bases unmatched: 4. Germline CDR1 is SGHRS and CDR2 is YFSETQ. The CDR3 sequence is 15 residues long.

This clonotype was seen a handful of times. CDR3 sequence (DNA): TGTGCCAGTAGTATGAGTGTACAAGAGACCCAGTACTTC. Amino acids: CASSMSVQETQYF. The rearrangement joins TRBV19 to TRBJ2-5; D unresolved. The CDR3 length is 13 residues. Germline V gene sequence: CDR1 LNHDA, CDR2 SQIVND (reference sequence). Trimming took off 3 bases at V and 2 bases at J, with 7 bases between the two ends.

This clonotype appeared many times. The V gene is TRBV11-3, the J gene TRBJ2-5; D remains unclear. Germline CDR1 is SGHNT and CDR2 is YENEEA. The CDR3 has 13 residues. V gave up 0 bases and J gave up 2 bases, with 4 bases separating them. CDR3 in amino acids: CASSLEQQETQYF. The CDR3 DNA sequence: TGTGCCAGCAGCTTAGAACAGCAAGAGACCCAGTACTTC.

This clonotype came up a few times. This chain uses TRBV6-2 or TRBV6-3 with TRBJ2-5, with D perhaps TRBD1 (6 bases). V lost 0 bases and J 6 bases, leaving 14 bases between the germline ends. The CDR3 runs 15 residues. Germline lookup yields CDR1 MNHEY and CDR2 SVGEGT. The CDR3 DNA reads TGTGCCAGCAGTTACTCGGCCAGGGGATCACAGACCCAGTACTTC. It codes for CASSYSARGSQTQYF.

This clonotype showed up many times. This rearrangement joins TRBV12-3 or TRBV12-4 to TRBJ1-1, with 7 bases that match TRBD1. With 6 bases clipped from V and 0 bases from J, the junction kept 4 bases outside the gene matches. This CDR3 has 14 residues. CDR3 sequence: CASRTGQMNTEAFF. The CDR3 nucleotides are TGTGCCAGCAGAACGGGACAGATGAACACTGAAGCTTTCTTT.

The chain carries TRBV20-1 and TRBJ1-1; D uncertain. The CDR3 sequence is 11 residues long. V lost 4 bases to trimming and J lost 4 bases, with 7 bases between them. CDR1 is DFQATT and CDR2 is SNEGSKA in the germline V gene (reference sequence). The chain's CDR3 is CSAKGSTEAFF. The CDR3 coding sequence is TGCAGTGCTAAAGGGAGCACTGAAGCTTTCTTT.

The sample holds a few counts of this clonotype. The V gene is TRBV29-1, the J gene TRBJ1-2, with 7 bases aligning to TRBD1. Trimming removed 7 bases from V and 3 bases from J; junction bases left unmatched: 11. The CDR3 is made up of 14 amino acids. Germline CDR1 SQVTM, CDR2 ANQGSEA. CDR3 nucleotide sequence: TGCAGCGCCGACCCCCCCGGACAGGACTATGGCTACACCTTC. Its protein is CSADPPGQDYGYTF.